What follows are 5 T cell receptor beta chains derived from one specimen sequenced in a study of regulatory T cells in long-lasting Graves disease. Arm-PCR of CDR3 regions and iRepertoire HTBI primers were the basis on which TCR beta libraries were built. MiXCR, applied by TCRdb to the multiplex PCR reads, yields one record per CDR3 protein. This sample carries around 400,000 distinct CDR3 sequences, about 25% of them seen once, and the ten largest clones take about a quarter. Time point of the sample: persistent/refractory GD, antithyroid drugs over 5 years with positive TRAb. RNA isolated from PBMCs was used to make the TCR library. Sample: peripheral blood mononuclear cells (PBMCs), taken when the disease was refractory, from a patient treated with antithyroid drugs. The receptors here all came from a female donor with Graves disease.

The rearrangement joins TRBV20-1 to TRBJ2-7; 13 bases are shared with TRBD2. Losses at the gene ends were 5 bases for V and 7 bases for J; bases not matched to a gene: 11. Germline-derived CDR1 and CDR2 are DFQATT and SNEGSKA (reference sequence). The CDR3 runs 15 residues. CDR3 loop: CSAHSLAGGGLEQYF. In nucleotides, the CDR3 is TGCAGTGCTCACTCACTAGCGGGAGGGGGATTGGAGCAGTACTTC.

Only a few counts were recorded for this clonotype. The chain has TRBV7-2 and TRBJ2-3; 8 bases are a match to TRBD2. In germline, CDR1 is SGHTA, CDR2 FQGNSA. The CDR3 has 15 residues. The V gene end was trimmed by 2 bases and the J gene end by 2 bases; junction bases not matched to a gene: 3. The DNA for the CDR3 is TGTGCCAGCAGCTTACAGGGACTAGTCACAGATACGCAGTATTTT. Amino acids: CASSLQGLVTDTQYF.

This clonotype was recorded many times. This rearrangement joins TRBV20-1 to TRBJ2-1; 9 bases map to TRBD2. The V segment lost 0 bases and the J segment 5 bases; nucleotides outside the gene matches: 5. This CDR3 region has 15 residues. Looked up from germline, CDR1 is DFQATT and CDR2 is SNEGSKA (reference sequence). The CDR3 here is CSAREPGLAHNEQFF. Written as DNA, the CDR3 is TGCAGTGCTAGAGAACCGGGACTAGCCCACAATGAGCAGTTCTTC.

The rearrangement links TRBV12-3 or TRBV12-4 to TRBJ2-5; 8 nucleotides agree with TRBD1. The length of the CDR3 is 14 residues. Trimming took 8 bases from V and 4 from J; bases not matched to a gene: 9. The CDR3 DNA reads TGTGCCAGCGCAGGGGGCCTTTTGGGAGAGACCCAGTACTTC. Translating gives CASAGGLLGETQYF.

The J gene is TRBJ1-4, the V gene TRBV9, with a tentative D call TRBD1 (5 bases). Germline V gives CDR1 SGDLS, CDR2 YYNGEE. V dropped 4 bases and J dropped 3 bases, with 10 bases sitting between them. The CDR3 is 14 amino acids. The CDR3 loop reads CASSPDISNEKLFF. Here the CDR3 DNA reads TGTGCCAGCAGCCCGGACATTTCTAATGAAAAACTGTTTTTT. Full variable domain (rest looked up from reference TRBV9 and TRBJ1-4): DSGVTQTPKHLITATGQRVTLRCSPRSGDLSVYWYQQSLDQGLQFLIQYYNGEERAKGNILERFSAQQFPDLHSELNLSSLELGDSALYFCASSPDISNEKLFFGSGTQLSVL.